Listed below are T cell receptor beta chains from one sample, sequenced in a study of human T cells and chemical hapten exposure. TCRdb re-analysed the RACE reads in MiXCR, keeping a single row per CDR3 protein. Of 35,000 to 50,000 distinct CDR3 sequences listed, approximately 9% are singletons. This specimen was whole blood, taken in connection with sensitization to the hapten diphenylcyclopropenone (DPC). Every receptor here comes from a woman between 40 and 50 years old with alopecia areata. Some clones in this sample may be carry-over from other donors' samples. Both conserved end residues are part of each CDR3. Each record gives: J gene, V gene, clone size, D gene, CDR3 DNA, CDR3 protein. D genes are given only for firm matches. Some rows have no size entry. The others give once, few or many, or a class for an expanded clone.

J: TRBJ2-7; V: TRBV7-9; size: many; D: .; DNA: TGTGCCAGCAGCAACCGGGACCCCTACGAGCAGTACTTC; CDR3: CASSNRDPYEQYF
J: TRBJ1-6; V: TRBV14; size: many; D: .; DNA: TGTGCCAGCCGATATGCAACCAATTCACCCCTCCACTTT; CDR3: CASRYATNSPLHF
J: TRBJ1-1; V: TRBV5-1; size: many; D: .; DNA: TGCGCCAGCAGCGGTCCAGCTGAAGCTTTCTTT; CDR3: CASSGPAEAFF
J: TRBJ1-5; V: TRBV15; size: few; D: .; DNA: TGTGCCACCAGCTCCGGTAGGGGAGCGGGTCAGCCCCAGCATTTT; CDR3: CATSSGRGAGQPQHF
J: TRBJ2-3; V: TRBV11-1; size: many; D: .; DNA: TGTGCCAGCAGCTTTATCGGGGGCAACCAGGATACGCAGTATTTT; CDR3: CASSFIGGNQDTQYF
J: TRBJ2-7; V: TRBV27; size: many; D: .; DNA: TGTGCCAGTCTGGCGGGGTTCTCCTACGAGCAGTACTTC; CDR3: CASLAGFSYEQYF
J: TRBJ2-3; V: TRBV27; size: many; D: TRBD2; DNA: TGTGCCAGCAGTCTCCTAGCGGGCGTCACAGATACGCAGTATTTT; CDR3: CASSLLAGVTDTQYF
J: TRBJ2-1; V: TRBV20-1; size: few; D: .; DNA: TGCAGTGCTAGGGGGCAGAGCTCCTACAATGAGCAGTTCTTC; CDR3: CSARGQSSYNEQFF
J: TRBJ2-7; V: TRBV18; size: .; D: .; DNA: TGTGCCAGCTCACCACGCGCTAGCTCTATGACCGTAAGCTCCTACGAGCAGTACTTC; CDR3: CASSPRASSMTVSSYEQYF
J: TRBJ1-2; V: TRBV6-2/TRBV6-3; size: .; D: TRBD1; DNA: TGTGCCAGCGCATCAGGGACAGGGTGGGTCTATGGCTACACCTTC; CDR3: CASASGTGWVYGYTF
J: TRBJ2-7; V: TRBV28; size: .; D: .; DNA: TGTGCCAGCAGTGGACAGTTCTACGAGCAGTACTTC; CDR3: CASSGQFYEQYF
J: TRBJ2-1; V: TRBV11-2; size: many; D: .; DNA: TGTGCCAGCAGCTTCGAGCTAGCCGACAATGAGCAGTTCTTC; CDR3: CASSFELADNEQFF
J: TRBJ1-6; V: TRBV2; size: many; D: .; DNA: TGTGCCAGCAGTGTCGGCCCTAGTAGTTCACCCCTCCACTTT; CDR3: CASSVGPSSSPLHF
J: TRBJ2-7; V: TRBV12-3/TRBV12-4; size: many; D: TRBD2; DNA: TGTGCCAGCAGCCCACCTGTGGGGGGGAGATACGAGCAGTACTTC; CDR3: CASSPPVGGRYEQYF
J: TRBJ2-5; V: TRBV4-3; size: many; D: .; DNA: TGCGCCAGCAGCCAAGATCTTCAGGGAGAGACCCAGTACTTC; CDR3: CASSQDLQGETQYF
J: TRBJ2-6; V: TRBV13; size: many; D: TRBD1; DNA: TGTGCCAGCAGCAAATTAGACCCTAGGACAGGGGGCCTCTCTGGGGCCAACGTCCTGACTTTC; CDR3: CASSKLDPRTGGLSGANVLTF
J: TRBJ2-7; V: TRBV6-5; size: few; D: TRBD2; DNA: TGTGCCAGCAGCTCTATGGGACTAGCGGGGGGCGAGCAGTACTTC; CDR3: CASSSMGLAGGEQYF
J: TRBJ2-2; V: TRBV20-1; size: many; D: TRBD2; DNA: TGCAGTGCTAGAGATAAGGCTAGCGGACACACCGGGGAGCTGTTTTTT; CDR3: CSARDKASGHTGELFF
J: TRBJ2-2; V: TRBV11-3; size: few; D: .; DNA: TGTGCCAGCAGCTTAGGACTGGGGACCGGGGAGCTGTTTTTT; CDR3: CASSLGLGTGELFF
J: TRBJ2-1; V: TRBV12-3/TRBV12-4; size: many; D: .; DNA: TGTGCCAGCAGTTTCGGGCTAGCGCGAGCAAATGAGCAGTTCTTC; CDR3: CASSFGLARANEQFF
J: TRBJ2-1; V: TRBV30; size: many; D: .; DNA: TGTGCCTGGAGTGCCCGAGGGCTAGCCGGCAATGAGCAGTTCTTC; CDR3: CAWSARGLAGNEQFF
J: TRBJ2-3; V: TRBV7-9; size: .; D: .; DNA: TGTGCCAGCAGCCCCCTAGCCATCCCTTCCACAGATACGCAGTATTTT; CDR3: CASSPLAIPSTDTQYF